Each of the 2 T cell receptor beta chains below was sequenced from the same sample in a study of T cells in localized non-small cell lung cancer. Data came from immunoSEQ multiplex PCR; TCRdb stores just in-frame clones and leaves some out. In the table there are tens of thousands of clones, roughly 90% of which are singletons. Sequenced material: peripheral blood, taken before any cancer treatment. All receptors derive from a man between 35 and 75 years old with stage I squamous cell lung carcinoma.

The chain carries TRBV29-1 and TRBJ2-5; no firm D call. The V gene's germline CDR1 is SQVTM and CDR2 ANQGSEA. The CDR3 sequence is 12 residues long. The V gene lost 4 bases and the J gene lost 3 bases, with 9 bases spanning the gap. The CDR3 sequence: CSVGWREETQYF. CDR3 sequence (DNA): TGCAGCGTTGGGTGGAGAGAAGAGACCCAGTACTTC. Based on the CDR3 plus reference TRBV29-1 and TRBJ2-5, the full variable domain is SAVISQKPSRDICQRGTSLTIQCQVDSQVTMMFWYRQQPGQSLTLIATANQGSEATYESGFVIDKFPISRPNLTFSTLTVSNMSPEDSSIYLCSVGWREETQYFGPGTRLLVL.

CDR3 sequence (DNA): TGTGCCAGTAGTATGGGGTGGGCGTCCTACGAGCAGTACTTC. Translating it yields CASSMGWASYEQYF. This sequence joins TRBV19 and TRBJ2-7; D unclear. This CDR3 has 14 amino acids. The V end was cut by 3 bases, the J end by 1 base, with 10 bases between. CDR1 is LNHDA and CDR2 is SQIVND in the germline V gene (reference sequence).